Each of the 16 T cell receptor beta chains below was sequenced from the same sample in a study of early T cells in non-severe SARS-CoV-2 infection. TCRdb re-derived calls from the 5' RACE reads in MiXCR, one entry per CDR3 protein. The sample includes tens of thousands of distinct CDR3 sequences, roughly 13% of them seen just once. Sequences were obtained from whole blood. The receptor source for this set is an adult who was a healthcare worker with PCR-confirmed SARS-CoV-2 infection or an uninfected control (not recorded which).

The CDR3 sequence is CASSPLGYEQYF. The CDR3, as DNA: TGTGCCAGCTCACCACTGGGATACGAGCAGTACTTC. This chain links TRBV18 with TRBJ2-7; no reliable D call. V was clipped by 1 base and J by 4 bases, with 5 bases between them. CDR3 length equals 12 residues. Germline-derived CDR1 and CDR2 are KGHSH and LQKENI.

In DNA form, the CDR3 reads TGTGCCAGCAAAGTTAGCGGGGTCGCACGTAATTCACCCCTCCACTTT. Its protein product is CASKVSGVARNSPLHF. The chain carries TRBV12-3 or TRBV12-4 and TRBJ1-6; D remains unclear. V was pared by 7 bases and J by 6 bases, with 19 bases between. CDR3 size: 16 residues.

At least ten counts were recorded for this clonotype. This chain uses TRBV28 with TRBJ1-5; D unresolved. Germline V CDR1 and CDR2: MDHEN, SYDVKM. The CDR3 consists of 13 residues. V shed 3 bases and J shed 7 bases, with 10 bases lying between them. CDR3 nucleotide sequence: TGTGCCAGCAGTTTCGGGGTCGGGCAGCCCCAGCATTTT. Amino acids: CASSFGVGQPQHF.

There are a few counts of this clonotype. The chain carries TRBV6-1 and TRBJ2-2; 7 bases match TRBD1. This CDR3 comprises 12 residues. The V gene end was trimmed by 6 bases and the J gene end by 6 bases; junction bases not matched to a gene: 1. CDR1 and CDR2 (germline): MNHNS, SASEGT. CDR3 amino acids: CASRQGSGELFF. In DNA form, the CDR3 reads TGTGCCAGCAGACAGGGGTCCGGGGAGCTGTTTTTT.

This clonotype was recorded at least ten times. The rearrangement links TRBV10-3 to TRBJ1-1; TRBD1 matches 8 bases. This CDR3 spans 13 amino acids. Unmatched junction bases numbered 3, after V lost 5 bases and J lost 4 bases. Germline CDR1 reads ENHRY; CDR2 reads SYGVKD. The CDR3 sequence: CAISLDRVTEAFF. Written as DNA, the CDR3 is TGTGCCATCAGTCTGGACAGGGTCACTGAAGCTTTCTTT.

This clonotype was counted ten times or more. The rearrangement links TRBV4-1 to TRBJ1-5, with 7 bases identical to TRBD1. The length of the CDR3 is 15 residues. J was trimmed by 0 bases and V by 3 bases; bases with no gene match: 2. The germline CDR1 and CDR2 sequences are MGHRA and YSYEKL. CDR3 DNA: TGCGCCAGCAGCCAGACAGGGCATAGCAATCAGCCCCAGCATTTT. Translated: CASSQTGHSNQPQHF.

V and J are TRBV4-1 and TRBJ2-7; 14 bases map to TRBD2. The ends lost 8 bases at V and 2 bases at J; junction bases unmatched: 11. The CDR3 runs 17 residues. Germline values: CDR1 MGHRA, CDR2 YSYEKL. CDR3 region: CASAHGTSGSRAYEQYF. The CDR3 nucleotides are TGCGCCAGCGCCCACGGGACTAGCGGGAGTAGGGCCTACGAGCAGTACTTC.

V usage is TRBV28 and J usage is TRBJ2-4; 9 bases are a match to TRBD1. The CDR3 contains 14 residues. V lost 11 bases, J lost 3 bases, and 8 bases stayed unmatched. Per the germline V gene, CDR1 is MDHEN and CDR2 is SYDVKM. The chain's CDR3 is CAASTGGIKNIQYF. The CDR3 coding sequence is TGTGCCGCCTCGACAGGGGGTATCAAAAACATTCAGTACTTC.

Ten or more counts support this clonotype. The gene calls are TRBV6-2 or TRBV6-3 and TRBJ2-7, with TRBD2 matching over 13 bases. Germline loops: CDR1 MNHEY, CDR2 SVGEGT. The CDR3 sequence is 14 residues long. After removal of 4 bases from V and 3 bases from J, the junction contained 0 bases not matched to a gene. CDR3 sequence: CASSWTSGSYEQYF. The CDR3, as DNA: TGTGCCAGCAGTTGGACTAGCGGGAGCTACGAGCAGTACTTC.

This chain connects TRBV29-1 to TRBJ1-1; D is uncertain. V gave up 4 bases and J gave up 0 bases, with 6 bases separating them. This CDR3 region has 12 residues. Per the germline V gene, CDR1 is SQVTM and CDR2 is ANQGSEA. CDR3 bases: TGCAGCGTTGGTGTCATGAACACTGAAGCTTTCTTT. Translated: CSVGVMNTEAFF.

This clonotype came up a few times. The genes are TRBV29-1 and TRBJ2-1; TRBD2 matches 7 bases. Trimming cost V 5 bases and J 8 bases; bases outside gene matches: 6. Germline loops: CDR1 SQVTM, CDR2 ANQGSEA. The CDR3 has 12 amino acids. The CDR3 DNA is TGCAGCGTTAGGACTAGGATGGATGAGCAGTTCTTC. Translating it yields CSVRTRMDEQFF.

This rearrangement joins TRBV12-3 or TRBV12-4 to TRBJ2-1; D possibly corresponds to TRBD2 (6 bases). This CDR3 spans 16 amino acids. V was shortened by 1 base and J by 10 bases, with 20 bases between the two germline ends. CDR3 amino acids: CASSLVGREAGLEQFF. The CDR3 coding sequence is TGTGCCAGCAGTTTAGTGGGCAGGGAGGCTGGTCTGGAGCAGTTCTTC.

The table lists this clonotype with many counts. The J gene is TRBJ2-1, the V gene TRBV7-6; D uncertain. Trimming cost V 1 base and J 7 bases, with 8 bases left between them. The CDR3 covers 13 residues. The germline CDR1 and CDR2 sequences are SGHVS and FNYEAQ. The DNA of the CDR3 is TGTGCCAGCAGCTTAGTTCGGTGGAATGAGCAGTTCTTC. Translated, it gives CASSLVRWNEQFF. Combining the CDR3 with reference TRBV7-6 and TRBJ2-1 gives the whole variable domain GAGVSQSPRYKVTKRGQDVALRCDPISGHVSLYWYRQALGQGPEFLTYFNYEAQQDKSGLPNDRFSAERPEGSISTLTIQRTEQRDSAMYRCASSLVRWNEQFFGPGTRLTVL.

This clonotype was observed at least ten times. The chain uses TRBV12-3 or TRBV12-4 and TRBJ1-2, with D perhaps matching TRBD1 (5 bases). The CDR3 is made up of 15 amino acids. V gave up 5 bases and J gave up 4 bases, with 17 bases separating them. The CDR3 here is CASSTGTAGAYGYTF. CDR3 in DNA: TGTGCCAGCAGTACCGGGACCGCCGGGGCCTATGGCTACACCTTC.

This clonotype appeared many times. The chain uses TRBV9 and TRBJ1-2, with D tentatively TRBD1 (5 bases). Trimming removed 2 bases at V and 5 bases at J, with 10 bases between. Germline V lookup: CDR1 SGDLS, CDR2 YYNGEE. The CDR3 is 13 amino acids. CDR3 nucleotides: TGTGCCAGCAGCGTGGCAGGGAGGTATGGCTACACCTTC. Its translation is CASSVAGRYGYTF.

This clonotype occurred many times. The chain recombines TRBV7-9 with TRBJ2-5; D ambiguous. Germline values: CDR1 SEHNR, CDR2 FQNEAQ (reference sequence). V dropped 5 bases and J dropped 7 bases, with 5 bases sitting between them. This CDR3 comprises 10 residues. The CDR3 protein is CASSEVTQYF. The CDR3 coding sequence is TGTGCCAGCAGCGAGGTGACCCAGTACTTC.